Listed below are T cell receptor beta chains from one sample, sequenced in a study of T-cell reconstitution after alpha-beta-depleted transplantation in children. TCRdb re-derived calls from the PCR reads in MiXCR, one entry per CDR3 protein. The sample holds 100,000 to 120,000 distinct CDR3 sequences, 9% to 12% seen once. The sample in question was PBMCs from the stem cell graft donor, obtained from the stem cell graft. These TCRs come from a human donor who donated a stem cell graft to a child with acute lymphoblastic leukemia. CDR3s include the opening cysteine and the closing phenylalanine or tryptophan. The D gene is left open where the match is weak. The size field is filled for only some rows; it gives once, few, many or a size class.

clone_size,j_call,v_call,d_call,cdr3_nt,cdr3_aa
many,TRBJ2-7,TRBV27,TRBD2,TGTGCCAGCAGTGTCCTAGCGGGAGATATCTACGAGCAGTACTTC,CASSVLAGDIYEQYF
many,TRBJ2-7,TRBV15,-,TGTGCCACCAGCAGAGCCCGGGGGGCAGGGGAAGGGTCCTACGAGCAGTACTTC,CATSRARGAGEGSYEQYF
many,TRBJ2-5,TRBV5-5,TRBD1,TGTGCCAGCAGCACACAGGGGAAGACCCAGTACTTC,CASSTQGKTQYF
many,TRBJ2-1,TRBV5-6,-,TGTGCCAGCAGCTTGGTGGGTTACAATGAGCAGTTCTTC,CASSLVGYNEQFF
many,TRBJ1-5,TRBV20-1,-,TGCAGTGCTACAGGTCCTCGCCGGACATCTAGCAATCAGCCCCAGCATTTT,CSATGPRRTSSNQPQHF
-,TRBJ2-1,TRBV20-1,TRBD2,TGCAGTGCTAGAGGGGTTGGGCGCGGGAGTAACAATGAGCAGTTCTTC,CSARGVGRGSNNEQFF
many,TRBJ2-6,TRBV5-1,-,TGCGCCAGCAGCTTGGCCCGCGGGTCTGGGGCCAACGTCCTGACTTTC,CASSLARGSGANVLTF
many,TRBJ2-7,TRBV21-1,-,TGTGCCAGCAGCAAGGGACAAACCTACGAGCAGTACTTC,CASSKGQTYEQYF
many,TRBJ1-6,TRBV15,-,TGTGCCACCAGCACCCTTCCGGGAAAGAATTCACCCCTCCACTTT,CATSTLPGKNSPLHF
many,TRBJ2-1,TRBV12-3/TRBV12-4,TRBD1,TGTGCCAGCAGTCACAGGGGGCTGAGCTCCTACAATGAGCAGTTCTTC,CASSHRGLSSYNEQFF
many,TRBJ2-5,TRBV29-1,TRBD2,TGCAGCGTTGAAAGCCGCAGGGAGGGTGGAGAGACCCAGTACTTC,CSVESRREGGETQYF
many,TRBJ2-1,TRBV5-5,-,TGTGCCAGCAGCTTCAGCTTACACTCCTACAATGAGCAGTTCTTC,CASSFSLHSYNEQFF
many,TRBJ2-3,TRBV7-9,TRBD2,TGTGCCAGCACACTAGCGGGCAGCACAGATACGCAGTATTTT,CASTLAGSTDTQYF
-,TRBJ2-7,TRBV7-4,TRBD2,TGTGCCTGCTGCCAAGAAGGCCTAGCGGGAGTCAAGCAGTACTTC,CACCQEGLAGVKQYF
many,TRBJ2-5,TRBV20-1,-,TGCAGTGTCATGAGAGGGAGCGAGACCCAGTACTTC,CSVMRGSETQYF
many,TRBJ2-2,TRBV20-1,-,TGCAGTGCTCCCGGGCCTCAGCACCACACCGGGGAGCTGTTTTTT,CSAPGPQHHTGELFF
many,TRBJ2-5,TRBV7-2,TRBD2,TGTGCCAGCAGCTTAACGGCGGGAGGCCAAGAGACCCAGTACTTC,CASSLTAGGQETQYF
many,TRBJ2-1,TRBV7-3,-,TGTGCCAGCAGCCCCGGGACCAGCTACAATGAGCAGTTCTTC,CASSPGTSYNEQFF
many,TRBJ2-7,TRBV20-1,-,TGCAGTGCTCCCCAGTGGAGGAGGGGACCCATCTACGAGCAGTACTTC,CSAPQWRRGPIYEQYF
many,TRBJ1-2,TRBV5-1,-,TGCGCCAGCAATACGGGGACGGAGGGCTACACCTTC,CASNTGTEGYTF
many,TRBJ2-5,TRBV5-1,TRBD1,TGCGCCAGCAGCTCCGGGACAGGGGGTATGCAGACCCAGTACTTC,CASSSGTGGMQTQYF
many,TRBJ2-7,TRBV6-5,TRBD2,TGTGCCAGCAGTTATTCCCCCGGACTAGCGAGCGAGCAGTACTTC,CASSYSPGLASEQYF
many,TRBJ2-3,TRBV28,-,TGTGCCAGCAGTTTAACCGGATTATCAGATACGCAGTATTTT,CASSLTGLSDTQYF
-,TRBJ2-3,TRBV19,-,TGTGCCAGTAGTATACTCAGCGTTGAGAGAGATACGCAGTATTTT,CASSILSVERDTQYF
many,TRBJ1-3,TRBV20-1,-,TGCAGTGCGAGAGGTCCGGGACCCGAGGAGAGTTTT,CSARGPGPEESF
many,TRBJ2-2,TRBV12-3/TRBV12-4,TRBD2,TGTGCCAGCAGCCCCTCGGGCGGGGGTGTTAACACCGGGGAGCTGTTTTTT,CASSPSGGGVNTGELFF
many,TRBJ1-2,TRBV4-3,-,TGCGCCAGCAGCCCAAACCCAAACAGGCCTGGGAATGGCTACACCTTC,CASSPNPNRPGNGYTF
many,TRBJ2-7,TRBV11-2,-,TGTGCCAGCAGCTTAGAGGGGGGTGGGGGCCGCTACGAGCAGTACTTC,CASSLEGGGGRYEQYF
many,TRBJ2-2,TRBV6-5,-,TGTGCCAGCAGTTACGCTTCTGGGGGGACAGACACCGGGGAGCTGTTTTTT,CASSYASGGTDTGELFF
many,TRBJ2-3,TRBV12-3/TRBV12-4,TRBD2,TGTGCCAGCAGTTTAGCTGGACTAGCGGGGGGCACAGATACGCAGTATTTT,CASSLAGLAGGTDTQYF
many,TRBJ2-6,TRBV24-1,-,TGTGCCACCAGTCCCCGCGGGATAACTGGGGCCAACGTCCTGACTTTC,CATSPRGITGANVLTF
many,TRBJ1-5,TRBV10-3,-,TGTGCCATCAGTGCCGATTATGACCCTGGGAGGCCCCAGCATTTT,CAISADYDPGRPQHF
many,TRBJ2-4,TRBV28,-,TGTGCCAGCAGACCCAACAAAAACATTCAGTACTTC,CASRPNKNIQYF
many,TRBJ2-1,TRBV12-3/TRBV12-4,TRBD2,TGTGCCAGCAGTTTGAGACTAGCGGGAACGTTCTTC,CASSLRLAGTFF
few,TRBJ1-5,TRBV20-1,-,TGCTGTGCTAGAACCCAAATCAAGTCGCGAGGGAATCAGCCCCAGCATTTT,CCARTQIKSRGNQPQHF
many,TRBJ2-1,TRBV27,-,TGTGCCAGCAGTTTAGACGTTTACAATGAGCAGTTCTTC,CASSLDVYNEQFF
many,TRBJ2-3,TRBV7-9,TRBD2,TGTGCCAGCAGTACTACTTCCTTTCGCGGGAGAGTGGGCACAGATACGCAGTATTTT,CASSTTSFRGRVGTDTQYF
-,TRBJ2-3,TRBV7-2,-,TGTGCCAGCAGCTCCTCGCGGGCTAGCACAGATACGCAGTATTTT,CASSSSRASTDTQYF
many,TRBJ1-6,TRBV21-1,-,TGTGCCAGCGGCCACCGGGACCGCGGTAATTCACCCCTCCACTTT,CASGHRDRGNSPLHF
many,TRBJ1-4,TRBV5-1,TRBD1,TGCGCCAGCAGCTTGGAGGGGGCAGAAAAACTGTTTTTT,CASSLEGAEKLFF
many,TRBJ2-3,TRBV20-1,TRBD2,TGCAGTGCTCAAATCCCCGGGACTAGCGGTAGCACAGATACGCAGTATTTT,CSAQIPGTSGSTDTQYF
many,TRBJ2-3,TRBV20-1,TRBD2,TGCAGTGCTAGAGCGGGAGGGCAAGATACGCAGTATTTT,CSARAGGQDTQYF